This T cell receptor (beta chain) was documented in a study of blood T cell repertoires in COVID-19. At the level of the study: COVID-19 samples collected from the United States, Italy and Spain covered acute and convalescent phases. Nucleic acid was either cDNA or gDNA, and it came from T cells, B-cell-depleted T cells, or PBMCs.

Germline values: CDR1 SGHNT, CDR2 YYREEE (reference sequence). Deletions cut 3 bases from V and 3 bases from J, with 13 bases between. The CDR3 contains 14 residues. The data were produced by immunoSEQ multiplex PCR, yet TCRdb's version contains in-frame clones alone and is incomplete. Among roughly 45,000 clones listed, roughly nine tenths were seen once. Material for sequencing was peripheral blood. The rearrangement joins TRBV5-4 to TRBJ2-7; D is perhaps TRBD1 (5 bases). The clonotype was recovered from a human donor in a cohort sampled during active COVID-19. The CDR3 nucleotides are TGTGCCAGCAGCTCCCCAACAGGATTCTACGAGCAGTACTTC. This codes for CASSSPTGFYEQYF.